This T cell receptor beta chain comes out of a study of shared clonotypes between healthy human individuals. Findings and limits, study-wide: Shared across a few donors were around 5% of the naive CD4 clonotypes. Sequencing of the sorted subsets was shown by rarefaction to be incomplete despite large depth.

A few counts support this clone. Its specificity is not known. The CDR3 runs 12 residues. Trimming shortened V by 7 bases and J by 12 bases, and 18 bases separated the two germline ends. The germline V gene encodes CDR1 MDHEN and CDR2 SYDVKM. Measured with immunoSEQ multiplex PCR; TCRdb has only the in-frame clones, and not every one. The data hold more than 2,000,000 clones, with 85% to 95% observed a single time. Source material: naive CD4+ T cells sorted from blood. Subset noted: CD45RA+ positively selected. This chain uses TRBV28 with TRBJ1-1; D possibly corresponds to TRBD1 (6 bases). The sequence derives from a man aged 18 to 29 in good health. CDR3 DNA sequence: TGTGCCAGCACTGTTGTTGGACAGCCCTCTTTCTTT. Its protein is CASTVVGQPSFF.